The rows below give T cell receptor beta chains drawn from one sample of a study of Ad26.COV2.S vaccination and SARS-CoV-2 variants. This table comes from immunoSEQ multiplex PCR, and its TCRdb copy is limited to in-frame clones, with some not included. The sample consists of around 320,000 clones, over 80% of them appearing once. The sample here was peripheral blood, taken in a trial of Ad26.COV2.S vaccine versus placebo. These receptors were taken from a person between 18 and 59 years old who received the Ad26.COV2.S COVID-19 vaccine or a placebo. CDR3s include the opening cysteine and the closing phenylalanine or tryptophan.

V gene,J gene,CDR3 protein
TRBV7-6,TRBJ1-1,CASSSGTGGIPTEAFF
TRBV5-1,TRBJ1-6,CASSTSDSYSSYNSPLHF
TRBV28,TRBJ2-7,CASSLTISYEQYF
TRBV5-1,TRBJ1-2,CASSLTGGTGYGYTF
TRBV7-6,TRBJ1-2,CASSLGGGTGLGYTF
TRBV19,TRBJ2-3,CASSVLAPNTDTQYF
TRBV19,TRBJ2-3,CASNPNPGTGGTDTQYF
TRBV20-1,TRBJ2-7,CSARQSYEQYF
TRBV23-1,TRBJ1-6,CASRYRDRCFAPLHF
TRBV7-2,TRBJ2-7,CASSLRAGLAYEQYF
TRBV5-1,TRBJ2-1,CASSFQAGSSYNEQFF
TRBV6-6,TRBJ2-7,CASSFNRGIDEQYF
TRBV7-5,TRBJ1-1,CVRSLIGQGKNTEAFF
TRBV5-1,TRBJ2-7,CASSPGGRVYEQYF
TRBV7-9,TRBJ1-5,CASSVGADQPQHF
TRBV5-1,TRBJ2-2,CASSVGQLNTGELFF
TRBV19,TRBJ2-2,CASKTGSDTGELFF
TRBV7-9,TRBJ2-7,CASSPQGQGALIEQYF
TRBV6-5,TRBJ2-1,CASSSLAGSSYNEQFF
TRBV9,TRBJ2-6,CASSAPRTGANVLTF
TRBV19,TRBJ1-2,CASSAGQGGVDGYTF
TRBV2,TRBJ2-5,CASRWGPQETQYF
TRBV18,TRBJ1-1,CASSPGRTGTEAFF
TRBV4-1,TRBJ2-5,CASSTGQGFGETQYF
TRBV11-2,TRBJ2-5,CASSLDLASETQYF
TRBV2,TRBJ1-3,CASSETGVDSGNTIYF
TRBV28,TRBJ2-4,CASSVGTSFAKNIQYF
TRBV9,TRBJ1-2,CASSVGGQGNYGYTF
TRBV12-3/TRBV12-4,TRBJ1-1,CASKSQGGREAFF
TRBV7-2,TRBJ2-4,CASSLSSPGLAGEENIQYF
TRBV14,TRBJ1-1,CASSQDARTEAFF
TRBV5-8,TRBJ2-2,CASRPDPGTGELFF
TRBV19,TRBJ1-2,CASSGLQGTFGYTF
TRBV5-1,TRBJ2-7,CASSLGAGEVYEQYF
TRBV4-2,TRBJ1-6,CASSQEKGTPLHF
TRBV5-6,TRBJ2-6,CASSSWGDGANVLTF
TRBV28,TRBJ2-7,CASRSRMTGIYEQYF
TRBV19,TRBJ2-2,CASSTSRAGTGELFF
TRBV7-2,TRBJ1-1,CASSLPANTEAFF
TRBV11-2,TRBJ2-2,CASSLPTGHHTGELFF
TRBV19,TRBJ1-2,CASKQGSINYGYTF
TRBV2,TRBJ2-1,CASTAPSGVYNEQFF
TRBV28,TRBJ1-3,CASSLDQGTGNTIYF
TRBV10-3,TRBJ1-1,CAISDEGRGRGVAFF
TRBV6-2/TRBV6-3,TRBJ2-5,CASSGRILETQYF
TRBV3-1/TRBV3-2,TRBJ1-1,CASSQVNREWTEAFF
TRBV2,TRBJ1-4,CASSGQGRLPKLFF
TRBV24-1,TRBJ2-2,CATSDDGQGAQVGELFF
TRBV5-5,TRBJ1-1,CASSLAEGTEAFF
TRBV7-2,TRBJ2-2,CASPAGGSVTGELFF
TRBV4-2,TRBJ1-2,CASSQEFPQVGNPNYGYTF
TRBV7-9,TRBJ2-7,CASSPRTGTRYYEQYF
TRBV7-8,TRBJ1-1,CASSPAHQGNTEAFF
TRBV28,TRBJ1-5,CASSFRTGGVQPQHF
TRBV10-3,TRBJ2-3,CAMDAGGQSDTQYF